The entry below describes one T cell receptor beta chain. Antigen: not known. The data belong to a study of blood T cells in healthy people across ages. The CDR3 sequence is 11 residues long. CDR1 and CDR2 (germline): SEHNR, FQNEAQ (reference sequence). The ends were cut back, 5 bases at V and 9 bases at J, with 11 bases in the middle. Healthy Russian Caucasian donors spanned ages roughly 6 to 100 years. For the second PCR, which ran for roughly 7 to 11 cycles, a sample-barcoded 5' primer and a J-beta primer mix were used. Each cDNA molecule carried a tag from a template-switch adaptor that contained 12 random nucleotides. TCRdb used MiXCR to reprocess the 5' RACE reads, holding one entry per CDR3 protein. The sample has over 1,200,000 distinct CDR3 sequences, around 59% seen once. The study, taken as a whole, reports: Researchers said unsorted PBMCs prevented a conclusive naive versus antigen-experienced comparison.

This clonotype was sampled from a man aged 18-30 years in good health. The gene calls are TRBV7-9 and TRBJ2-7; D gene ambiguous. The sample comprised blood. The CDR3 DNA reads as TGTGCCAGCAGCCTTACAACACGGCAGTACTTC. Translation gives CASSLTTRQYF.